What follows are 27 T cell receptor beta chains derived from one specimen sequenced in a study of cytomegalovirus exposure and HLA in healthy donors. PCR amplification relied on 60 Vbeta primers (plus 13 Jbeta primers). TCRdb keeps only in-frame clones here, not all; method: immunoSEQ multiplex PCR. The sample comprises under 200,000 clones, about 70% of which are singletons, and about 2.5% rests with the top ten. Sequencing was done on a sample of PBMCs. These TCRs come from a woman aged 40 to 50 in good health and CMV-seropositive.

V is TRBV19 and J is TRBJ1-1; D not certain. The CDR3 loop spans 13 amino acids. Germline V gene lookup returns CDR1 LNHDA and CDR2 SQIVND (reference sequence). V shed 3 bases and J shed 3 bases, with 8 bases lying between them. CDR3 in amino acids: CASSIEVHTEAFF. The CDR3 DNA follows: TGTGCCAGTAGTATTGAGGTTCACACTGAAGCTTTCTTT.

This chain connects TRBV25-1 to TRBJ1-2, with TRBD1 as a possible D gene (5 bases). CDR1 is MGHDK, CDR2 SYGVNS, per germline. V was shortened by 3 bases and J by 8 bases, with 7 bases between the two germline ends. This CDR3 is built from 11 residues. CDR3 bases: TGTGCCAGCAGTGACAGGGCCGGCTACACCTTC. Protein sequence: CASSDRAGYTF.

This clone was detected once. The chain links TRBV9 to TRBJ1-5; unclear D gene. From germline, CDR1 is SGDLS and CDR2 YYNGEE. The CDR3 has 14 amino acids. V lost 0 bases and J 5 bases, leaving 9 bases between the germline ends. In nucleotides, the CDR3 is TGTGCCAGCAGCGTAGACCCAGGATATCAGCCCCAGCATTTT. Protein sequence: CASSVDPGYQPQHF.

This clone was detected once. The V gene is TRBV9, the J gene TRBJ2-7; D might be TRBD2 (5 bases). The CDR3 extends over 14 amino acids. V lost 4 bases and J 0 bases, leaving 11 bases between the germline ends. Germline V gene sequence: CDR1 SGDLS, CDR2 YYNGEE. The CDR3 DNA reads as TGTGCCAGCAGCCCGGAAGGAGGCTCCTACGAGCAGTACTTC. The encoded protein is CASSPEGGSYEQYF.

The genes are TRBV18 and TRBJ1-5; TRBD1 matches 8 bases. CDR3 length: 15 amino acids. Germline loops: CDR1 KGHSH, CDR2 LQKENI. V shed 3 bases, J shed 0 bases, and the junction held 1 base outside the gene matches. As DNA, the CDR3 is TGTGCCAGCTCACCGACAGGGGATAGCAATCAGCCCCAGCATTTT. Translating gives CASSPTGDSNQPQHF.

CDR3 sequence: CASSEGEDGYTF. CDR3 coding DNA: TGTGCCAGCTCCGAGGGGGAAGATGGCTACACCTTC. The V and J genes are TRBV18 and TRBJ1-2, with a weak D call TRBD1 (6 bases). Germline CDR1 is KGHSH and CDR2 is LQKENI. V lost 6 bases and J lost 6, with 11 bases in between. The CDR3 spans 12 residues.

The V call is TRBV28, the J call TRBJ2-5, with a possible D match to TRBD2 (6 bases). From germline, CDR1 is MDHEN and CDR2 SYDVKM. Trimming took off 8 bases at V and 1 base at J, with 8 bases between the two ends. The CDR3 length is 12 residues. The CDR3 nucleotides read TGTGCCAGCCGGGAGCGCCAAGAGACCCAGTACTTC. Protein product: CASRERQETQYF. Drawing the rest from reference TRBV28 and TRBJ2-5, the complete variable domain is DVKVTQSSRYLVKRTGEKVFLECVQDMDHENMFWYRQDPGLGLRLIYFSYDVKMKEKGDIPEGYSVSREKKERFSLILESASTNQTSMYLCASRERQETQYFGPGTRLLVL.

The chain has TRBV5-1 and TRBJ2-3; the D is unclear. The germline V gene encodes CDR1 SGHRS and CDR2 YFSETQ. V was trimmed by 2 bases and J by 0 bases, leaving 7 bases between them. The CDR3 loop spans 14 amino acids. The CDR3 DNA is TGCGCCAGCAGCTTTCTTTCTAGCACAGATACGCAGTATTTT. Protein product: CASSFLSSTDTQYF.

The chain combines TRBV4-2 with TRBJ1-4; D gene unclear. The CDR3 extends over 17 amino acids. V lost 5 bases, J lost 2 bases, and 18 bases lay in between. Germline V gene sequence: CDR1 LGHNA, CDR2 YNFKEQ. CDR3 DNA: TGTGCCAGCAGCATCCAGGTGTCCGCCCCTACTAATGAAAAACTGTTTTTT. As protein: CASSIQVSAPTNEKLFF.

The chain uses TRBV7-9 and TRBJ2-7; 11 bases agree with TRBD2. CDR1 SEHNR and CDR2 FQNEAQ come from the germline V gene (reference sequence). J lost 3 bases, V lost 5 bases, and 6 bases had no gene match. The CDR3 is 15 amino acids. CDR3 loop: CASSPSGGHRYEQYF. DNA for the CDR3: TGTGCCAGCAGCCCTAGCGGGGGGCACCGCTACGAGCAGTACTTC.

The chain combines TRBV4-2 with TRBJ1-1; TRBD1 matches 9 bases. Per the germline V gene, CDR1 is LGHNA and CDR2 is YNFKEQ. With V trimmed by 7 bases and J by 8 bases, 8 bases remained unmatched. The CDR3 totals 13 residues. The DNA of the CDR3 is TGTGCCAGCACCATTAACAGGGGGCGAGAAGCTTTCTTT. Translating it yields CASTINRGREAFF.

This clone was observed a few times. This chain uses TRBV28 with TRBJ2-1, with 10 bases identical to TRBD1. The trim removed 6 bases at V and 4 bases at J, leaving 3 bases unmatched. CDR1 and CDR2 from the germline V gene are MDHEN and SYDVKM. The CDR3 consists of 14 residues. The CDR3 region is CASSSGQGYNEQFF. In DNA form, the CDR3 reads TGTGCCAGCAGCTCGGGACAGGGGTACAATGAGCAGTTCTTC.

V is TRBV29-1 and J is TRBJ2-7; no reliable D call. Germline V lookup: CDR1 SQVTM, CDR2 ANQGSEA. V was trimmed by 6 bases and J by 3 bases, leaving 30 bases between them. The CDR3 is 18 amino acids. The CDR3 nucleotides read TGCAGCGTCCTTGAGCGTCCCCACGATTCTTGGATTATCTACGAGCAGTACTTC. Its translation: CSVLERPHDSWIIYEQYF.

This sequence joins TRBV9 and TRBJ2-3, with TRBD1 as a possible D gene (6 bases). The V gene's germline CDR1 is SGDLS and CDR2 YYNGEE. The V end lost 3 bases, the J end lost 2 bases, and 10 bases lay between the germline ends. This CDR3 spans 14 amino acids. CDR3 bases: TGTGCCAGCAGCGGGGGACACCTCACAGATACGCAGTATTTT. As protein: CASSGGHLTDTQYF.

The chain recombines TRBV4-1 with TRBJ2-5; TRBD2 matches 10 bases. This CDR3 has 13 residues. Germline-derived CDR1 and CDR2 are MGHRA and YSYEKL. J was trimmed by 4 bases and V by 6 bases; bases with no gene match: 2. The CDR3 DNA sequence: TGCGCCAGCAGTAGACTAGCGGGAGAGACCCAGTACTTC. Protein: CASSRLAGETQYF.

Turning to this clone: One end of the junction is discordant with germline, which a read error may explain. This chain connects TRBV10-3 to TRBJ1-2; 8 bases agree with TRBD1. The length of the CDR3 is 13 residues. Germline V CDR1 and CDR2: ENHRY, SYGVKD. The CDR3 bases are TGTGCCATCACCGGGGACAGGCAATTAGGCTACCCCTTC. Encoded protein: CAITGDRQLGYPF.

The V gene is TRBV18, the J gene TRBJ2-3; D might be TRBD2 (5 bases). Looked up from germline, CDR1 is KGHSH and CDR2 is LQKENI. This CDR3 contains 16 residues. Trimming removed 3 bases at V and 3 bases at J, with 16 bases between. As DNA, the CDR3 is TGTGCCAGCTCACCGTTGGTAGCCTCGGGGACAGATACGCAGTATTTT. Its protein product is CASSPLVASGTDTQYF.

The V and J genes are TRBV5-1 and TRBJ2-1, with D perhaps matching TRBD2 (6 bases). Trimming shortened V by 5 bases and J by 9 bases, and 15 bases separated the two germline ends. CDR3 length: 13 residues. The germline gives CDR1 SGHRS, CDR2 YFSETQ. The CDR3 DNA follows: TGCGCCAGCAGGCGGGACCCGACCATTGAGCAGTTCTTC. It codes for CASRRDPTIEQFF.

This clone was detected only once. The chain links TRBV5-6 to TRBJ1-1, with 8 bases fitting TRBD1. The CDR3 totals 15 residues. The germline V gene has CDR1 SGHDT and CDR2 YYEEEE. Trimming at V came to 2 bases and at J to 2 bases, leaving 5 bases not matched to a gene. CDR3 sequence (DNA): TGTGCCAGCAGCTTCTGGGACAGGATCAACACTGAAGCTTTCTTT. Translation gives CASSFWDRINTEAFF.

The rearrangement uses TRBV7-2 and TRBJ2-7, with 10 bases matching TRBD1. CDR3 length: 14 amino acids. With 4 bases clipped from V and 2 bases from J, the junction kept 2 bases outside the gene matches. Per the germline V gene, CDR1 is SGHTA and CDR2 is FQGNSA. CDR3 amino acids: CASSSDRGPYEQYF. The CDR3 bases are TGTGCCAGCAGCTCAGACAGGGGGCCCTACGAGCAGTACTTC.

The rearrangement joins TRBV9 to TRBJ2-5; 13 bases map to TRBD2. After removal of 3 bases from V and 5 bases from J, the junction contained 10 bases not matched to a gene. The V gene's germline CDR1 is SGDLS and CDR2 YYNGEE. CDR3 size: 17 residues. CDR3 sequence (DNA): TGTGCCAGCAGCGAGGGAGGACTAGCGGGAGTCGGGGAGACCCAGTACTTC. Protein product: CASSEGGLAGVGETQYF.

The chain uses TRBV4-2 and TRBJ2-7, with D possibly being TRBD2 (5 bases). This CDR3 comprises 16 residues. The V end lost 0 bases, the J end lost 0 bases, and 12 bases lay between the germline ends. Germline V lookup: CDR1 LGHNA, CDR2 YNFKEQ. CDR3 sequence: CASSQDTPSTSYEQYF. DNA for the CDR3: TGTGCCAGCAGCCAAGATACGCCTAGCACCTCCTACGAGCAGTACTTC.

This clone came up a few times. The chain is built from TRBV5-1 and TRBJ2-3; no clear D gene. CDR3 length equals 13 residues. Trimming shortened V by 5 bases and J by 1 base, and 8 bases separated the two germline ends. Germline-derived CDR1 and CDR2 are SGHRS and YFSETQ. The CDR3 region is CASRTRGTDTQYF. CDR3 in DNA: TGCGCCAGCAGAACTCGGGGCACAGATACGCAGTATTTT.

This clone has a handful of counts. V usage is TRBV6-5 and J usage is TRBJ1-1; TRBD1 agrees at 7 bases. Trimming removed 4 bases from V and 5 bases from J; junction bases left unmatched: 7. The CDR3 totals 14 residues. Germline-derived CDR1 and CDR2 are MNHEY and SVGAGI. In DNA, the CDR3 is TGTGCCAGCAGTTTAGCCAGGGGGGATACTGAAGCTTTCTTT. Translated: CASSLARGDTEAFF.

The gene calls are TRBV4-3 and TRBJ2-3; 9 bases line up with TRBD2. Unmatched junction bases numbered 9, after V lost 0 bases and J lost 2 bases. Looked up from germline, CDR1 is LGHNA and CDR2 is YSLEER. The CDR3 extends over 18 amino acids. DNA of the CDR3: TGCGCCAGCAGCCAAGATTACGGTAGCGGGAGCCTCACAGATACGCAGTATTTT. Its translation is CASSQDYGSGSLTDTQYF.

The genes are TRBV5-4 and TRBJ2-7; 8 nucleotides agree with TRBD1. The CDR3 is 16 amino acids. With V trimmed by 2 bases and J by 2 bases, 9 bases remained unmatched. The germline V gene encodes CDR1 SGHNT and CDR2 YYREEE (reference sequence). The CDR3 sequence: CASSFGRDRGPYEQYF. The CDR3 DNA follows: TGTGCCAGCAGCTTTGGCCGAGACAGGGGCCCCTACGAGCAGTACTTC.

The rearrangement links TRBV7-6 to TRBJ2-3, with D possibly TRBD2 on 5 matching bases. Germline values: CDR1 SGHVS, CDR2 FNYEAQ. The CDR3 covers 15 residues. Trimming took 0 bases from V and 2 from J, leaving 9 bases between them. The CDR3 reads CASSLALGVTDTQYF. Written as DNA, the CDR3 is TGTGCCAGCAGCTTAGCGCTCGGGGTCACAGATACGCAGTATTTT.